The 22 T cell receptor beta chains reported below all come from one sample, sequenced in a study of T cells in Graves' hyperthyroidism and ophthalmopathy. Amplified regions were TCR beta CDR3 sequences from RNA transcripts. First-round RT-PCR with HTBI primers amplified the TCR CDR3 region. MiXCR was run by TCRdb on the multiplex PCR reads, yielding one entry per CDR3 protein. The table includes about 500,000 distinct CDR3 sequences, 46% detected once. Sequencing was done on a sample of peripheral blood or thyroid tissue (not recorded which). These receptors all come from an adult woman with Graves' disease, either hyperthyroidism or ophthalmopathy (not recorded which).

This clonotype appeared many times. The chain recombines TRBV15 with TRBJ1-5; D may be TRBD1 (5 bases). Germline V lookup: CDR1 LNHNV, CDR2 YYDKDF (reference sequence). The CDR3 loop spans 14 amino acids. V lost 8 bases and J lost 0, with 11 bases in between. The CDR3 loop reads CATAGWNSNQPQHF. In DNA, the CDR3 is TGTGCCACCGCAGGGTGGAATAGCAATCAGCCCCAGCATTTT.

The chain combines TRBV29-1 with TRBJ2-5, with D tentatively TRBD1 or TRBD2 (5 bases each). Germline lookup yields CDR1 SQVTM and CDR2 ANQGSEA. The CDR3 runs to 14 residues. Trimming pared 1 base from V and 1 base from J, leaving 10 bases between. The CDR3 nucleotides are TGCAGCGTTGAAGTGGGGGAGACCCAAGAGACCCAGTACTTC. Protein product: CSVEVGETQETQYF.

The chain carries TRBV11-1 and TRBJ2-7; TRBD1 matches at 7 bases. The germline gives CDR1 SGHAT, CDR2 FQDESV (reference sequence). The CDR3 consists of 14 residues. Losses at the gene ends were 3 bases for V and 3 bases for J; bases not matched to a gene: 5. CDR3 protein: CASSLKGTDYEQYF. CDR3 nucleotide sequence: TGTGCCAGCAGCTTGAAGGGGACAGACTACGAGCAGTACTTC.

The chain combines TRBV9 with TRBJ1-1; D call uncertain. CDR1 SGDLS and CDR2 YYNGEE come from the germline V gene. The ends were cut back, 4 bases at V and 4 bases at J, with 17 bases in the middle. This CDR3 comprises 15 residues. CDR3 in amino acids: CASSPQEAGLTEAFF. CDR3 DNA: TGTGCCAGCAGCCCTCAAGAGGCTGGCCTCACTGAAGCTTTCTTT.

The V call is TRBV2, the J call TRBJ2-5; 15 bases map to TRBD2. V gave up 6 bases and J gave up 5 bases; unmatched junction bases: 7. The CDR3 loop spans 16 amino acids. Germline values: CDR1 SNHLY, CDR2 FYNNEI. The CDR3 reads CASRRWTSGRAETQYF. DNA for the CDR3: TGTGCCAGCAGGCGGTGGACTAGCGGGAGGGCTGAGACCCAGTACTTC. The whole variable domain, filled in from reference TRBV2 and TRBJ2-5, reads EPEVTQTPSHQVTQMGQEVILRCVPISNHLYFYWYRQILGQKVEFLVSFYNNEISEKSEIFDDQFSVERPDGSNFTLKIRSTKLEDSAMYFCASRRWTSGRAETQYFGPGTRLLVL.

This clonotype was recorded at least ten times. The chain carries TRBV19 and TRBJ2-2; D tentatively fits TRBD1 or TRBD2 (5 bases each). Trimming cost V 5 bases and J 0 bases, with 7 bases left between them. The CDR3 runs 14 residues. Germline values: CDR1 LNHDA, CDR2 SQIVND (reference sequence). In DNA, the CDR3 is TGTGCCAGTAGTGGGACCACGAACACCGGGGAGCTGTTTTTT. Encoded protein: CASSGTTNTGELFF.

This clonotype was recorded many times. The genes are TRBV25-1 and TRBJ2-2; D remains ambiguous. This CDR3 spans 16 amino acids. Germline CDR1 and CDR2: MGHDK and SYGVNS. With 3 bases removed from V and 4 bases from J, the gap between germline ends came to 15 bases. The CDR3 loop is CASSDPRVGFTGELFF. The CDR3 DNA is TGTGCCAGCAGTGACCCCCGGGTGGGGTTCACCGGGGAGCTGTTTTTT.

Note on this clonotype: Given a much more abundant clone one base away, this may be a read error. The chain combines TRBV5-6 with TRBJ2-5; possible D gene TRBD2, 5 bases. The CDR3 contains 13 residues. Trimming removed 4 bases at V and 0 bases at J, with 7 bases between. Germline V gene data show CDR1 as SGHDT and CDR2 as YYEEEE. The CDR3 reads CASSTGNQETQYF. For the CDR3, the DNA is TGTGCCAGCAGCACCGGGAACCAAGAGACCCAGTACTTC.

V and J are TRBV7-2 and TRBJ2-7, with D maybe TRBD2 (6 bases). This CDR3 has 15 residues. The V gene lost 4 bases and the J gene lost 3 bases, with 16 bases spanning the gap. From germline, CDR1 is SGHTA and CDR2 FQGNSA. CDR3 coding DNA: TGTGCCAGCAGCTCCCGACTAGATCTGCTCTACGAGCAGTACTTC. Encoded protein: CASSSRLDLLYEQYF. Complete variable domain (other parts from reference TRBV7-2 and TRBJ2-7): GAGVSQSPSNKVTEKGKDVELRCDPISGHTALYWYRQSLGQGLEFLIYFQGNSAPDKSGLPSDRFSAERTGGSVSTLTIQRTQQEDSAVYLCASSSRLDLLYEQYFGPGTRLTVT.

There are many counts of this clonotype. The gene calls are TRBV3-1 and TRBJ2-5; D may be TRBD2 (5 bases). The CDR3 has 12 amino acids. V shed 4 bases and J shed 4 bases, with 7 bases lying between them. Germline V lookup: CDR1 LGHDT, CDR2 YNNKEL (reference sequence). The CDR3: CASSRLPETQYF. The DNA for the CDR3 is TGTGCCAGCAGCCGACTACCAGAGACCCAGTACTTC.

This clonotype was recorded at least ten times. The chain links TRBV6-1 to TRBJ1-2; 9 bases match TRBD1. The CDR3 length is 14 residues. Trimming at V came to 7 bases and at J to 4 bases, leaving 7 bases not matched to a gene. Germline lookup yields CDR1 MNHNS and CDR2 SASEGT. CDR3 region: CASNHRGLVYGYTF. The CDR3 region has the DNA TGTGCCAGCAACCACAGGGGGCTAGTCTATGGCTACACCTTC.

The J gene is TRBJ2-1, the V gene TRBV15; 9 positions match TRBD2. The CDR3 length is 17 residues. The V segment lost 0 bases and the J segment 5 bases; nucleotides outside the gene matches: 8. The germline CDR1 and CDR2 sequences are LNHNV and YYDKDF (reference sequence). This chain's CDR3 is CATSRDLGLAGNNEQFF. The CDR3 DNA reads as TGTGCCACCAGCAGAGATTTAGGGCTAGCGGGGAACAATGAGCAGTTCTTC.

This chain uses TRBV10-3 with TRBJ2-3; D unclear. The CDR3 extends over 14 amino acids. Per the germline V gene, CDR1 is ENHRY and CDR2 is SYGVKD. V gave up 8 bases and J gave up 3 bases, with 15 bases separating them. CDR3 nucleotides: TGTGCCATCCGACAAGGAGAGTTAACAGATACGCAGTATTTT. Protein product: CAIRQGELTDTQYF.

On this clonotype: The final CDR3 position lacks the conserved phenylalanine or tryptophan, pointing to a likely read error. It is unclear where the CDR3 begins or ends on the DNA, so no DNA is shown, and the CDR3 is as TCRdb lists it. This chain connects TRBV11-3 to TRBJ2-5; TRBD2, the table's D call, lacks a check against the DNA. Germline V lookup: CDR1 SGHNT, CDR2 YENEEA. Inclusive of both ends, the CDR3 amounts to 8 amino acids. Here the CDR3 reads CASSPAAG.

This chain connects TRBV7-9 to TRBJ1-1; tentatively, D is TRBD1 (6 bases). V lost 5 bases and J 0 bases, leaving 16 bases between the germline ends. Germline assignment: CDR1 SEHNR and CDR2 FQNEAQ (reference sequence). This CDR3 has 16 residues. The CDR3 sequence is CASSRARGRMNTEAFF. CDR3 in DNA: TGTGCCAGCAGCCGGGCCAGGGGAAGGATGAACACTGAAGCTTTCTTT. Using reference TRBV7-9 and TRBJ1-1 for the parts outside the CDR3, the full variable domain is DTGVSQNPRHKITKRGQNVTFRCDPISEHNRLYWYRQTLGQGPEFLTYFQNEAQLEKSRLLSDRFSAERPKGSFSTLEIQRTEQGDSAMYLCASSRARGRMNTEAFFGQGTRLTVV.

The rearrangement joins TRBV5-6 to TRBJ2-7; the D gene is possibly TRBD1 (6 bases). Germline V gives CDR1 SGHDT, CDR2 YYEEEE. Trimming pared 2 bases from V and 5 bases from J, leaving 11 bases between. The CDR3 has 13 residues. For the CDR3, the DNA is TGTGCCAGCAGCTTATCGGGACACAACGAGCAGTACTTC. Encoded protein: CASSLSGHNEQYF.

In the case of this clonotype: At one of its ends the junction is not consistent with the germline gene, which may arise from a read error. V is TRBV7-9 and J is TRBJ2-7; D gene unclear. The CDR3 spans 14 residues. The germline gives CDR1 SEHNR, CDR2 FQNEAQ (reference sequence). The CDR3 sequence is CASQLTDGYYEQYF. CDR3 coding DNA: TGCGCCAGCCAACTTACGGACGGATACTACGAGCAGTACTTC. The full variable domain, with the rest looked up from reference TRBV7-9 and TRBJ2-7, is DTGVSQNPRHKITKRGQNVTFRCDPISEHNRLYWYRQTLGQGPEFLTYFQNEAQLEKSRLLSDRFSAERPKGSFSTLEIQRTEQGDSAMYLCASQLTDGYYEQYFGPGTRLTVT.

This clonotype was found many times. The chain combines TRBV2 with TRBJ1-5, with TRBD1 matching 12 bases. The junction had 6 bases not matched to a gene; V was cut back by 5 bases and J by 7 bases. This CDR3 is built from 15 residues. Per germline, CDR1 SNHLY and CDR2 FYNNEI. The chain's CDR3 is CASSSGTGGSQPQHF. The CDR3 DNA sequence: TGTGCCAGCAGTTCCGGGACAGGGGGCAGCCAGCCCCAGCATTTT.

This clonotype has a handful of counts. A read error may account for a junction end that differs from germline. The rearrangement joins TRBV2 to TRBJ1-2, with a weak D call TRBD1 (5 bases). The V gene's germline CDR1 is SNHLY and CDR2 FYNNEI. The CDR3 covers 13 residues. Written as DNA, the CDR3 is TGTGCCAGCAGCGAAGAGGGGTATAATGGCTACACCTTC. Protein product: CASSEEGYNGYTF.

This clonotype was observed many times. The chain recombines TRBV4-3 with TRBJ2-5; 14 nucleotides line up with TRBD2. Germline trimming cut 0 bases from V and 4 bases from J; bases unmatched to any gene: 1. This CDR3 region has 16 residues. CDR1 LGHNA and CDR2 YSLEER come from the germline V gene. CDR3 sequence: CASSQEGTSGRETQYF. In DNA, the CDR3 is TGCGCCAGCAGCCAAGAGGGGACTAGCGGGAGAGAGACCCAGTACTTC.

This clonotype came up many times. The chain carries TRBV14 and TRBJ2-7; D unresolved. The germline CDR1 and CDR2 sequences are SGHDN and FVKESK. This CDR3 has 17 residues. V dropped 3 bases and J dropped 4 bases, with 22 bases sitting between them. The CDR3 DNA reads TGTGCCAGCAGCCACTCTGTAGACTTTCAACAACCTTACGAGCAGTACTTC. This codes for CASSHSVDFQQPYEQYF.

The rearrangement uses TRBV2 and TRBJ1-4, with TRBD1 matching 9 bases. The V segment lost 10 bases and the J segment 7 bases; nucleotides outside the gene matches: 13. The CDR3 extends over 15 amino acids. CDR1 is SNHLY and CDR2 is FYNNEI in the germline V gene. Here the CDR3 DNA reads TGTGCCAACTACCGGGACAGGGCATGGGGTGAAAAACTGTTTTTT. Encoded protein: CANYRDRAWGEKLFF.